This T cell receptor (beta chain) was sequenced during a study of early T cells in non-severe SARS-CoV-2 infection. Study details: Bulk RNA from unsorted whole blood was sequenced; chains were unpaired.

On this clonotype: Its antigen remains unknown.

Study results and caveats: VDJdb matching skewed toward anti-spike CD8 responses, missing private and CD4 specificities.

The V end lost 6 bases, the J end lost 6 bases, and 16 bases lay between the germline ends. The V gene's germline CDR1 is SGHDT and CDR2 YYEEEE. This CDR3 is built from 13 residues. Unique molecular identifier tags were affixed to discrete cDNA molecules. TCRdb analysed the 5' RACE reads with MiXCR anew, one entry per CDR3 protein. The sample lists roughly 100,000 distinct CDR3 sequences; 13% were seen once. Sequenced material: whole blood. The receptor's source is an adult who was a healthcare worker with PCR-confirmed SARS-CoV-2 infection or an uninfected control (not recorded which). This sequence joins TRBV5-6 and TRBJ2-7; possibly TRBD1 for D (5 bases). Here the CDR3 reads CASNTNRRSEQYF. The CDR3 nucleotides read TGTGCCAGCAACACTAACAGGAGATCCGAGCAGTACTTC.